This TCR beta chain was retrieved from a study of T cell responses to AZD1222 COVID-19 vaccine (dated by TCRdb to 2020 to 2022). About the study as a whole: Because spike-specific TCR depth and breadth did not differ between the two schedules, AZD1222 recipients who got a second dose at roughly 4 weeks were pooled with those who got a second dose at roughly 12 weeks. TCR sequencing was performed for fewer than 250 trial participants, of whom about 200 were given two doses of AZD1222 and around 25 were given two doses of MenACWY control vaccine. Enrollment into the trials was organized by age into subgroups of 18-55, 56-69 and 70-plus years, and those subgroups contained roughly 140, 27 and 60 TCR-sequenced participants, respectively.

Points the paper makes about the study in general: Reportedly, almost half of the unique spike-specific TCRs recognized epitopes lying outside the regions that are mutated in the B.1.351 and B.1.1.7 variants. After two AZD1222 doses, both the breadth and the depth of spike-specific TCRs were significantly higher than at day 0 and than in MenACWY recipients. Because no day 14 peak-response samples were available, repertoires were characterized only after the peak T cell response. In the small 56-69-year group, the increase in depth fell short of significance, most likely because of low power. Only six AZD1222 recipients were SARS-CoV-2 seropositive at baseline, limiting conclusions about previously exposed vaccinees. Most participants were white British and females outnumbered males, and the authors suggested that clonal diversity may have been underestimated. Vaccine-associated CD4 TCRs spanned the whole spike protein, with dominant responses in regions 160-218 and 743-854.

At the junction V is shortened by 0 bases and J by 0 bases, with 17 bases in between. There are 18 amino acids in the CDR3, from cysteine to phenylalanine inclusive. Only the CDR3 part of the read is kept: 54 bases, read in frame from the first base. The germline V gene gives CDR1 as MDHEN and CDR2 as SYDVKM. As concerns this clone: Its antigen target is currently unknown. No base qualities exist here, and no much larger clone lies one base off it.

The sample's time point label, in plain terms: baseline before first vaccination. The vaccinee samples were drawn from two UK trials, COV001 and COV002, one of which was a single-blind randomized controlled phase 2/3 trial testing AZD1222 (ChAdOx1 nCoV-19) in healthy adults. For TCRbeta chain sequencing, PBMC samples were collected from trial participants at day 0 and at day 28 after the second dose. The CDR3 regions of human TCRbeta chains were analyzed by immunosequencing. As for the original processing: TCRs in the repertoires were matched against a reference library of SARS-CoV-2-specific TCRs that had been generated with the MIRA antigen-specificity platform. Breadth was defined as the fraction of unique TCRs that were SARS-CoV-2-associated. Depth was defined as the fraction of total T cells that were SARS-CoV-2-associated. Using the MIRA data, each spike-specific TCR was assigned both to the spike region to which the TCR was reactive and to a CD4 or CD8 class. Log10-transformed breadth and depth values were compared by one-way ANOVA with Sidak's multiple comparisons tests. Imported from immuneACCESS, the table was reduced by TCRdb to in-frame sequences with V and J called. These copies leave out some clones; in studies compared against another copy, an unresolved V gene accounts for under half, and the cause of the remainder is not known. V and J calls plus clone size are reproduced from that table; the DNA served to infer D and trimming. Present in this sample are over 100,000 clones, roughly 90% of which were seen just once. The ten largest clonotypes hold approximately 8.4% of the sample.

The TCR originated in an adult in good health. The sequencing here drew on peripheral blood, taken on day 0 of AZD1222 vaccination. This sequence uses TRBV28 and TRBJ1-1; the D gene remains uncertain. CDR3 reads: CASSLWGVAGPMNTEAFF. The nucleotides read TGTGCCAGCAGTTTATGGGGCGTGGCAGGCCCCATGAACACTGAAGCTTTCTTT.